The source of this T cell receptor (beta chain) is a study of blood T cells in healthy people across ages. Regarding the study as a whole: While age rose, TCR beta diversity per million T cells dropped in a roughly linear way.

CDR3 length: 15 amino acids. Using a J-beta primer mix together with a sample-barcoded 5' primer, a second PCR was run for roughly 6 to 12 cycles. A single record per CDR3 protein comes from TCRdb applying MiXCR to the 5' RACE reads. The sample lists about 730,000 distinct CDR3 sequences, more than 40% occurring once. As concerns this clonotype: Its cognate antigen is unknown.

The V gene is TRBV12-3 or TRBV12-4, the J gene TRBJ2-5; 7 bases fit TRBD2. The J call is in doubt because the DNA end fits TRBJ2-7 better. This TCR derives from an older woman in good health. Sequenced sample: blood. The CDR3: CASSFSGTGGGEQYF. CDR3 nucleotides: TGTGCCAGCAGCTTCTCCGGTACGGGAGGAGGCGAGCAGTACTTC.